This TCR beta chain emerged from a study of vaccination and CD4 T cells after COVID-19. For the study at large: Participants were given two doses of BNT162b2 or mRNA-1273 vaccine.

Oncomine TCR Beta short-read sequencing was applied to DNA from cultured CD4+ T cells. TCRdb used MiXCR to reprocess the PCR reads, holding one entry per CDR3 protein. The data contain thousands of distinct CDR3 sequences, about two thirds of them singletons. This clonotype was detected a few times. Antigen unknown. The CDR3 has 13 amino acids. Germline V lookup: CDR1 SGHTA, CDR2 FQGNSA. The V end lost 6 bases, the J end lost 5 bases, and 12 bases lay between the germline ends. Treatment indicated: roughly 10-day PBMC culture with coronavirus spike peptide pools or control peptides (ViraFEST assay). Negative selection enriched CD4+ T cells from cultures at around ten days.

J is TRBJ2-3 and V is TRBV7-2; D is unresolved. This sample comprised CD4+ T cells from blood, cultured in vitro, obtained before SARS-CoV-2 vaccination. The clonotype was recovered from a human donor who had recovered from COVID-19. The CDR3 sequence is CASSGGRLDTQYF. CDR3 in DNA: TGTGCCAGCAGTGGCGGACGACTAGATACGCAGTATTTT.